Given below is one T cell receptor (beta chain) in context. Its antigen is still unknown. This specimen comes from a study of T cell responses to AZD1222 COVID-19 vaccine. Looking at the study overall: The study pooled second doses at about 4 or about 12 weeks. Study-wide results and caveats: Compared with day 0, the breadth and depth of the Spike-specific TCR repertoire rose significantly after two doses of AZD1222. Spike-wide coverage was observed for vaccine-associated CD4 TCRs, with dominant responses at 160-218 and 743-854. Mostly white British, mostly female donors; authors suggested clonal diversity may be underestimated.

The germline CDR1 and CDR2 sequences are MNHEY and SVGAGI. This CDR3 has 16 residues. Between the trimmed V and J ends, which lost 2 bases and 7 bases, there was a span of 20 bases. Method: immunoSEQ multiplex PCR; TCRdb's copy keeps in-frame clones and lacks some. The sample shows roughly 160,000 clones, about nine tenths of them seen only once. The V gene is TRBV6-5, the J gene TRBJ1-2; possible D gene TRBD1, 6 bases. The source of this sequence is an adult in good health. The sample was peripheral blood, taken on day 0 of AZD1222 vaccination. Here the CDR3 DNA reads TGTGCCAGCAGTTACAGAGCTCTGAGTACAGGGCTTGGCTACACCTTC. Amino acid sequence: CASSYRALSTGLGYTF.